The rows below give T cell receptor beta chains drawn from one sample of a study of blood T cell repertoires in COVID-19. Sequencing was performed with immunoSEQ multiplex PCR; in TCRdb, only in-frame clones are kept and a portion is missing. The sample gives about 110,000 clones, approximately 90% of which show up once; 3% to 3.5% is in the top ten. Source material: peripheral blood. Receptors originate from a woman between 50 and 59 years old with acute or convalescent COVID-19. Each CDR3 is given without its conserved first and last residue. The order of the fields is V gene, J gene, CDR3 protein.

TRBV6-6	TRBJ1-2	ASRPSGVDYGYT
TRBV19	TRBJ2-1	ASSISGGIYNEQF
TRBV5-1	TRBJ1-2	ASSLGQRSYGYT
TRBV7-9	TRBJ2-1	ASSLAENYNEQF
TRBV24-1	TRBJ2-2	ATSRSRDTGELF
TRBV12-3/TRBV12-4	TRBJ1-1	ASSLDAGGAF
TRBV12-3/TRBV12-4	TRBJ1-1	ASSSRQAAF
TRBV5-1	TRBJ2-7	ASSLGVLAGRSYEQY
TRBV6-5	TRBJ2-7	ASRRTVTDEQY
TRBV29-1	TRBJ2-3	SVGRDWTDTQY
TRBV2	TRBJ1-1	ASSGQGNTEAF
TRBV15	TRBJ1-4	ATSSPEQGYGANEKLF
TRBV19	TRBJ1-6	ASSITGTYSPLH
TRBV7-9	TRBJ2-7	ASSSAGQSYEQY
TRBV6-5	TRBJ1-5	ASSYSGPNQPQH
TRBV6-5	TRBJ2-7	ASSDRHRSYEQY
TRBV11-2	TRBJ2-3	ASSLARAGRTDTQY
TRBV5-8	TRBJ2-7	ASSLRGGPHEQY
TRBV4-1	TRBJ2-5	ASSPQDGETQY
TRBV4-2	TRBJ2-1	ASSPSTSRTSGNEQF
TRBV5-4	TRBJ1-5	ASSLGGPNQPQH
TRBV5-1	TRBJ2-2	ASSPTSGTNTGELF
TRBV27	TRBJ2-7	ASSPSDRALYEQY
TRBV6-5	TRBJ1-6	ASSYDHRGRVSPLH
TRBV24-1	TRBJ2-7	ATSVTGASEQY
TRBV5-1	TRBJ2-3	ASSTDRGRADTQY
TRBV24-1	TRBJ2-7	ATSGTSSHEQY
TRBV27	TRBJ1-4	ASSSVDRDLTNEKLF
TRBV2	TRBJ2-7	ASTRQGIRYEQY
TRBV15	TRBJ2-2	ATSRGTSTGELF
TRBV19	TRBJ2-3	ASEAASGAADTQY
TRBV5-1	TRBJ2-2	ASSLWAPGTGDTGELF
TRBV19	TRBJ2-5	ASSPRDWETQY
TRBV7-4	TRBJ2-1	ASSPRGCGWPLDEQF
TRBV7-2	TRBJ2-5	ASSSGQGRETQY
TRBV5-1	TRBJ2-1	ASNQGVISEQF
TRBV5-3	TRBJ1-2	ARSPPQAPGNYGYT
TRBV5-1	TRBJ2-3	ASSRRGTGRTDTQY
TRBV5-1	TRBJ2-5	ASSLGGRYEETQY
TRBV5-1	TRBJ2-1	ASSFLEEQF
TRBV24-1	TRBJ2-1	ATSDWSGPGVIEQF
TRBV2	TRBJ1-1	ASSPGSVEAF
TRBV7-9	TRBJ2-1	ASSLTRNEQF
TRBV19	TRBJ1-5	ASSPDRGNQPQH
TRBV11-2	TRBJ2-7	ASSSKASGRPHYEQY
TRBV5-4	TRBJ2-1	ASSHPPSLAGFYNEQF
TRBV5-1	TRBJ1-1	ASGQKSGGANTEAF
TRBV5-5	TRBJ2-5	ASNVGLAGLGTQY
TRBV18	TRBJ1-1	ASSPRTGGGTEAF
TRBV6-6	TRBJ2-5	ASSYPGTEKETQY
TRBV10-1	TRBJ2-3	ASKPELAGASDTQY
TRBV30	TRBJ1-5	AWSAGTGRDQPQH